This T cell receptor beta chain came from a study of T-cell memory formation after mild COVID-19 (dated by TCRdb to the early 2020s). Study-level background: TCR sequence clusters from the two donors were largely donor specific. Longitudinal TCRalpha and TCRbeta repertoire sequencing tracked T-cell clones expanding and contracting after mild COVID-19 in a couple of donors. The cohort comprised two young, previously healthy adult volunteers, one female and one male.

Summary of the overall study and its limitations: Balanced CD4/CD8 phenotypes were observed for clones contracting from day 15 to 85, whereas a bias towards CD4+ was observed for a second wave of clones expanding from day 15 to 37. Contracting CD4+ clones were found mainly in CM and EM memory subsets, while CD8+ clones were enriched in EMRA. The second-wave clones that peaked on day 37 were not confirmed to be SARS-CoV-2 specific. Some responding clones were detected in pre-infection memory, suggesting pre-existing cross-reactive memory T cells joined the SARS-CoV-2 response. The study included only a couple of mild cases, and larger cohorts that include severe cases with pre-infection samples were judged to be necessary.

TCRdb names Illumina NovaSeq 6000 as the instrument used. Using 5'RACE with constant-segment primers, TCRalpha and TCRbeta cDNA libraries were constructed, with sample barcodes and unique molecular identifiers added in the process. Trizol reagent was used to extract RNA from every sample. The libraries were amplified in two PCR steps, and the second step added a second sample barcode and Illumina TruSeq adapters. Sequencing of the libraries was done on an Illumina NovaSeq, producing 2 x 150 bp paired-end reads. In the original analysis: Reads were demultiplexed and collapsed into UMI-guided consensus sequences with migec v1.2.7. Using mixcr v2.1.11, UMI consensuses were aligned to TRA and TRB V and J templates and then assembled into clonotypes. A clonotype was counted as expanded or contracted only when both edgeR and NoisET called the clonotype significant, with the noise models trained on biological replicates. edgeR calls used a false discovery rate-adjusted p below 0.01 and a log2 fold-change threshold of 1. As an exploratory analysis of dynamics, PCA with hierarchical clustering was applied to max-normalized trajectories of the 1000 most abundant clonotypes. The CD4 or CD8 phenotype of responding clones was assigned using the separately sequenced CD4+ and CD8+ repertoires. TCRdb passed the public sequencing reads through fastp at Q25 and MiXCR, retaining productive beta sequences. Rows are unified per CDR3 protein, each entry keeping the most common DNA and genes. TCRdb's processing, not the authors', yielded these V and J calls. Present in this sample are fewer than 450,000 distinct CDR3 sequences, 24% of which were seen just once. The ten largest make up 8.8% of the sample.

This clonotype has just a few counts. What this receptor recognizes is not known. One base away there is no much larger clone; base qualities are not given. Taken from the germline V gene, the CDR1 and CDR2 loops are KGHSH and LQKENI. Trimming removed 2 bases from V and 7 bases from J, leaving 12 bases between the germline ends. Including cysteine and phenylalanine, the CDR3 has 14 amino acids. The DNA shown is the 42-base CDR3, in frame from base 1. Ficoll-Paque density gradient centrifugation was the method used to isolate PBMCs. The chain uses TRBV18 and TRBJ2-1; the best D guess is TRBD1, with 5 bases matching. The sequenced sample consisted of PBMCs or a T cell subset sorted from them (not recorded which). The TCR originated in an adult woman who had mild COVID-19 (a few samples of this study predate the infection). The sample titles of this study are shuffled in the database, so cell type and time point are left out; the donor was told from shared clones. The nucleotides read TGTGCCAGCTCACCATTGGTCGCAGGGAATGAGCAGTTCTTC. Its translation reads: CASSPLVAGNEQFF. The variable domain in full, with residues beyond the CDR3 obtained from the reference TRBV18 and TRBJ2-1 genes, is NAGVMQNPRHLVRRRGQEARLRCSPMKGHSHVYWYRQLPEEGLKFMVYLQKENIIDESGMPKERFSAEFPKEGPSILRIQQVVRGDSAAYFCASSPLVAGNEQFFGPGTRLTVL.